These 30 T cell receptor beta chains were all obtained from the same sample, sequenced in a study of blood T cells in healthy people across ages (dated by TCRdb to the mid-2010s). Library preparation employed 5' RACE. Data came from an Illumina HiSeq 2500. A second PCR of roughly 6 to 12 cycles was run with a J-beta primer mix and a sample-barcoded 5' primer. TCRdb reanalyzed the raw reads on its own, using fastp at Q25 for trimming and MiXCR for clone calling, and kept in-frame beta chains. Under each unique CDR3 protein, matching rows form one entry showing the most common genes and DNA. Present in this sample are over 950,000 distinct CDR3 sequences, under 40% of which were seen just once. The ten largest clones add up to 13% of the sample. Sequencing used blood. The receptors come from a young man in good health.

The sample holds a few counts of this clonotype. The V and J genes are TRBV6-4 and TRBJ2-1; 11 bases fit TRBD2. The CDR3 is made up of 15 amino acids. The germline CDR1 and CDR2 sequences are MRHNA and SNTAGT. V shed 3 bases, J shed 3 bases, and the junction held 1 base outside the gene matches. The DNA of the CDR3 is TGTGCCAGCAGTGAGACTAGCGGGGTCTACAATGAGCAGTTCTTC. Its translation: CASSETSGVYNEQFF.

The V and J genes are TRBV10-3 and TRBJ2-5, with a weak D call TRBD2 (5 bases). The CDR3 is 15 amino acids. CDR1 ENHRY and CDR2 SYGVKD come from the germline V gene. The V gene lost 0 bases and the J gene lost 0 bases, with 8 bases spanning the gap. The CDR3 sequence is CAISESRRNQETQYF. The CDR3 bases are TGTGCCATCAGTGAGTCGAGGAGGAACCAAGAGACCCAGTACTTC.

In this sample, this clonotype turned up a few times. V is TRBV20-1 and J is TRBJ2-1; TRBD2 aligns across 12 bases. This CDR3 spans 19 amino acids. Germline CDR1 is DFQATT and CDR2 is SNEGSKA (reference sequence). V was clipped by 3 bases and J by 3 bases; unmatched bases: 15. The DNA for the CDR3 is TGCAGTGCTAGGAATACTGTAGGACTAGCGGGGACCCGCTACAATGAGCAGTTCTTC. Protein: CSARNTVGLAGTRYNEQFF.

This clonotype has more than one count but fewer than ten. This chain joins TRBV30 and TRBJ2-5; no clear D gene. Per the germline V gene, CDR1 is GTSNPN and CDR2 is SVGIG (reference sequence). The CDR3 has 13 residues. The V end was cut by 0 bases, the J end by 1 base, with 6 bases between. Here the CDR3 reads CAWSVLGQETQYF. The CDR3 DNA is TGTGCCTGGAGTGTACTTGGCCAAGAGACCCAGTACTTC.

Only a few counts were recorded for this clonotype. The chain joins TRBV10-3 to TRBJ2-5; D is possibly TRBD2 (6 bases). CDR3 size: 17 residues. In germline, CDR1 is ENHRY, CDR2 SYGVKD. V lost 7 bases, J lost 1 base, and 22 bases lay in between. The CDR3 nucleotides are TGTGCCATCATGGGCGGGGCAGTAGGGTCCTCCCAAGAGACCCAGTACTTC. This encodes CAIMGGAVGSSQETQYF.

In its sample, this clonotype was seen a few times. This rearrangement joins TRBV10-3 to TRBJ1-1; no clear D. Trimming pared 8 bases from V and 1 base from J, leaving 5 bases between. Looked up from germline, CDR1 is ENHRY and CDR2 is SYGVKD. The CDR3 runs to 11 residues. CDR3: CAIGQNTEAFF. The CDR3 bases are TGTGCCATCGGGCAGAACACTGAAGCTTTCTTT.

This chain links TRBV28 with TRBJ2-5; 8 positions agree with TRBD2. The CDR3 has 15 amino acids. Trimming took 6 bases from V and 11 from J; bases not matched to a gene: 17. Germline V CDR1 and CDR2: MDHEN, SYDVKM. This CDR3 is CASRGAGRDWNEQYF. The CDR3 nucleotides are TGTGCCAGCAGGGGGGCCGGGAGGGATTGGAATGAGCAGTACTTC.

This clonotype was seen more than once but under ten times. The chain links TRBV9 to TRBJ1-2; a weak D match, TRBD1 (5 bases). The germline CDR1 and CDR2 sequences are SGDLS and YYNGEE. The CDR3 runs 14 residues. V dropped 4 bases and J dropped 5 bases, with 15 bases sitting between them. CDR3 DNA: TGTGCCAGCAGCCCCAAAGGGGCGTCATATGGCTACACCTTC. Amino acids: CASSPKGASYGYTF.

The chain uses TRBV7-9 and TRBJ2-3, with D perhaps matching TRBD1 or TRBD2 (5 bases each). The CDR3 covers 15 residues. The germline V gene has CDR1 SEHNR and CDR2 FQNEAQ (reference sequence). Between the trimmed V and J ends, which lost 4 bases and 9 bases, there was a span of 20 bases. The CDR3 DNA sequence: TGTGCCAGCAGCTCACTTATTAACCGGGACGTAACGCAGTATTTT. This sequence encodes CASSSLINRDVTQYF.

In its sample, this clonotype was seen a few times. CDR3 residues: CASSLRLAVSTDTQYF. DNA of the CDR3: TGTGCCAGCAGCTTAAGACTAGCGGTTAGCACAGATACGCAGTATTTT. The V and J genes are TRBV7-2 and TRBJ2-3; 9 positions agree with TRBD2. CDR3 length equals 16 residues. Germline CDR1 is SGHTA and CDR2 is FQGNSA. Trimming cost V 2 bases and J 0 bases; bases outside gene matches: 3.

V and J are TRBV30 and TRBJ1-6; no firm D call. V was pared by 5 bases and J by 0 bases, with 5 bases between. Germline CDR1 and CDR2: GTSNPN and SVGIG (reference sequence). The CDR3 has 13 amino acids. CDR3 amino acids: CAWVGSYNSPLHF. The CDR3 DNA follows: TGTGCCTGGGTGGGCTCCTATAATTCACCCCTCCACTTT.

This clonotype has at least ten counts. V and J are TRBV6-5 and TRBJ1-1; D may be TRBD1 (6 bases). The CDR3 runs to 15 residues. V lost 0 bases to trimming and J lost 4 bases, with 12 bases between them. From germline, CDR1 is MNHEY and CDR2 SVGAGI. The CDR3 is CASSYSRGLGTEAFF. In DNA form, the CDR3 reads TGTGCCAGCAGTTACTCGAGGGGGTTGGGCACTGAAGCTTTCTTT.

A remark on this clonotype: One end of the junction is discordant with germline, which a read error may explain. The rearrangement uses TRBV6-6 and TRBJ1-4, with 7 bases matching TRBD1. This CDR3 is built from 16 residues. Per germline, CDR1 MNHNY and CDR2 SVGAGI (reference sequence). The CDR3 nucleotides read TGTACCAGCAGTTACTCGGGGGGACAGACTAATGAAAAACTGTTTTTT. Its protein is CTSSYSGGQTNEKLFF.

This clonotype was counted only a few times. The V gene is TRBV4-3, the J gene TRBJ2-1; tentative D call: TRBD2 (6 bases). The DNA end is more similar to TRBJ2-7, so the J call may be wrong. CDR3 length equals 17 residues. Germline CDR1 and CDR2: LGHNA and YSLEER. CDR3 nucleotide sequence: TGCGCCAGCAGCCAAGATGTGGCGGGAAGAGAGTACAATGAGCAGTACTTC. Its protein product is CASSQDVAGREYNEQYF.

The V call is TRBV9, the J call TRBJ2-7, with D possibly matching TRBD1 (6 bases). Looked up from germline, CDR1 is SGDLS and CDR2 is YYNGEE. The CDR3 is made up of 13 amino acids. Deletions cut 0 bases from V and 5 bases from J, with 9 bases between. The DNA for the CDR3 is TGTGCCAGCAGCGTAGGAGGGGACAACGAGCAGTACTTC. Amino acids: CASSVGGDNEQYF.

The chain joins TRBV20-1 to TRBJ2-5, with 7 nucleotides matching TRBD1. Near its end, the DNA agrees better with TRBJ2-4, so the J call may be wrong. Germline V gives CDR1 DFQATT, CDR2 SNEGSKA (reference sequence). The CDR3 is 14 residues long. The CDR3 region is CSASGRARGNIQYF. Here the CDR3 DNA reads TGCAGTGCTAGCGGTCGGGCCAGGGGGAACATTCAGTACTTC.

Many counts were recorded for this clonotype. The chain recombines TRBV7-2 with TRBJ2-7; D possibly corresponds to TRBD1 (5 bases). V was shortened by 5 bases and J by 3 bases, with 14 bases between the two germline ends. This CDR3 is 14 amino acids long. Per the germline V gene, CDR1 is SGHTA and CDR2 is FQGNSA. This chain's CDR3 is CASSAVGQGYEQYF. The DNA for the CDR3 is TGTGCCAGCAGCGCCGTTGGTCAGGGCTACGAGCAGTACTTC.

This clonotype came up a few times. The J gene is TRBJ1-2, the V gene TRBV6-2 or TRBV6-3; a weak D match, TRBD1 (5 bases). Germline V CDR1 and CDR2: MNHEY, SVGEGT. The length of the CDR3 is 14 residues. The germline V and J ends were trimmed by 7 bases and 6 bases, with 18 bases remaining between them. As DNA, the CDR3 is TGTGCCAGCATTCCAAACTACCAGGGAGATGGCTACACCTTC. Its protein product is CASIPNYQGDGYTF.

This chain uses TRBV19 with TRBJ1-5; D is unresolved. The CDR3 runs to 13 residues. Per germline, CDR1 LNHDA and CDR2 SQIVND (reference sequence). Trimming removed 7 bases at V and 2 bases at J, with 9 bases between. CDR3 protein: CASIAVGNQPQHF. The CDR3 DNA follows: TGTGCCAGTATCGCGGTCGGCAATCAGCCCCAGCATTTT. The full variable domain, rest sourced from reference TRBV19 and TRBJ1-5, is DGGITQSPKYLFRKEGQNVTLSCEQNLNHDAMYWYRQDPGQGLRLIYYSQIVNDFQKGDIAEGYSVSREKKESFPLTVTSAQKNPTAFYLCASIAVGNQPQHFGDGTRLSIL.

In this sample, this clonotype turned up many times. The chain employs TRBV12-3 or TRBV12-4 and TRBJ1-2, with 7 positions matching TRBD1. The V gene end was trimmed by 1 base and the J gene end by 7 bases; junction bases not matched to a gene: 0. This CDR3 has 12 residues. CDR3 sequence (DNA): TGTGCCAGCAGTTTAGGGACAGGTGGCTACACCTTC. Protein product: CASSLGTGGYTF.

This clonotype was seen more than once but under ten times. The CDR3, as DNA: TGTGCCAGCACCCCTTCGCCGTGGGAAAGGGGTCCCAAGGATACGCAGTATTTT. It is translated as CASTPSPWERGPKDTQYF. V usage is TRBV11-2 and J usage is TRBJ2-3, with D possibly TRBD1 on 5 matching bases. Trimming removed 7 bases at V and 6 bases at J, with 29 bases between. From germline, CDR1 is SGHAT and CDR2 FQNNGV. The CDR3 sequence is 18 residues long.

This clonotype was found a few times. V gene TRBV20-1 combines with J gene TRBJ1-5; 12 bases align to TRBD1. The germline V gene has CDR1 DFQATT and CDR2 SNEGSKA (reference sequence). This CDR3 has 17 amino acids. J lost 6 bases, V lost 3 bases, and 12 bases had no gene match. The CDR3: CSARSGTGGTWGQPQHF. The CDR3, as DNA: TGCAGTGCTAGGTCCGGGACAGGGGGCACCTGGGGTCAGCCCCAGCATTTT.

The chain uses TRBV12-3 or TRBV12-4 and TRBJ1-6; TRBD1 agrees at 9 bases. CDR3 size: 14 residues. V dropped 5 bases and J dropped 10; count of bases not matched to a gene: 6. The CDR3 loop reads CASSTTGGRSPLHF. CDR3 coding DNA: TGTGCCAGCAGTACGACAGGGGGGAGGTCACCCCTCCACTTT.

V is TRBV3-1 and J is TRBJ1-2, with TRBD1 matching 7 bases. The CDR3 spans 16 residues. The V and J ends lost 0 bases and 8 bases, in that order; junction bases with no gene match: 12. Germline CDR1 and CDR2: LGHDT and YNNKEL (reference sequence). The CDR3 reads CASSQDLGRGFGGYTF. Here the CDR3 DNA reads TGTGCCAGCAGCCAAGATCTCGGCAGGGGGTTTGGGGGCTACACCTTC.

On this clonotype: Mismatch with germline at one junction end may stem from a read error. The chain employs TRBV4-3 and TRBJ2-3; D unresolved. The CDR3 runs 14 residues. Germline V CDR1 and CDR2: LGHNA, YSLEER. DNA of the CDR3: TGCGCCAGCAGCCAAGCCAACTCTACTGATACGCAGTACTTT. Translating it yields CASSQANSTDTQYF.

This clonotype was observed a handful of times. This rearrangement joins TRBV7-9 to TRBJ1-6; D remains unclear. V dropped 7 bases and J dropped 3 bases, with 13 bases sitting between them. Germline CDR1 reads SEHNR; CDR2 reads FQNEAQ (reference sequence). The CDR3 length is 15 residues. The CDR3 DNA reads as TGTGCCAGCAAGACGACAAACAACTATAATTCACCCCTCCACTTT. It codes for CASKTTNNYNSPLHF.

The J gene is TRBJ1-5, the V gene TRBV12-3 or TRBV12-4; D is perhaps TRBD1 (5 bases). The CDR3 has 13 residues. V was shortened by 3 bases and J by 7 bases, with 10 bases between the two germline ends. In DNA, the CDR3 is TGTGCCAGCAGTTTTGCCAGGGAACAGCCCCAGCATTTT. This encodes CASSFAREQPQHF.

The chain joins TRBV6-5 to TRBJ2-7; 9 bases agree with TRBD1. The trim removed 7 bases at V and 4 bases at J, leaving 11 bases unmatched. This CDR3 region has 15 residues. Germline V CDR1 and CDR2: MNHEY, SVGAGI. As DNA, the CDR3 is TGTGCCAGCACAGTTGAGGGGACAGGGATTTACGAGCAGTACTTC. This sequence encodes CASTVEGTGIYEQYF.

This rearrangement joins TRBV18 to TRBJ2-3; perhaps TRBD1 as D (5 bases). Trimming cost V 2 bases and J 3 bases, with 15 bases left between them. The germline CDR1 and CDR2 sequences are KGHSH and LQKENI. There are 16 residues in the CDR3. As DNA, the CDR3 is TGTGCCAGCTCACCAGTGAACAGACCAGGGACAGATACGCAGTATTTT. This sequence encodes CASSPVNRPGTDTQYF. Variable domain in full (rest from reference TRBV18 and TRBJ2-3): NAGVMQNPRHLVRRRGQEARLRCSPMKGHSHVYWYRQLPEEGLKFMVYLQKENIIDESGMPKERFSAEFPKEGPSILRIQQVVRGDSAAYFCASSPVNRPGTDTQYFGPGTRLTVL.

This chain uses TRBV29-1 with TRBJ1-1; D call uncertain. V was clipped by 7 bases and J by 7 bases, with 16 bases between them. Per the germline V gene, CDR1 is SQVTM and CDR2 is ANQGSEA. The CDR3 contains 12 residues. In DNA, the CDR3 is TGCAGCGCCCCCGGGCAGGTGGGTGAAGCTTTCTTT. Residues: CSAPGQVGEAFF.